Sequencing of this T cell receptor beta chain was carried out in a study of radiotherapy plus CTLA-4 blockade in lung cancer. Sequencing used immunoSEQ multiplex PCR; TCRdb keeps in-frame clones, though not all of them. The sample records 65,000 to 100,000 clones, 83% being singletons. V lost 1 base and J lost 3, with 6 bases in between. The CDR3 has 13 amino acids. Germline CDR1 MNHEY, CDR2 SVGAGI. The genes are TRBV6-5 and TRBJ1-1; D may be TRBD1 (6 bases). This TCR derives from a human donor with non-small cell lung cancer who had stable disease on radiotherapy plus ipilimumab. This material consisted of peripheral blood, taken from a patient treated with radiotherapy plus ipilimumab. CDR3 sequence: CASSYYRDTEAFF. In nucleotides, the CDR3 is TGTGCCAGCAGTTACTACAGGGACACTGAAGCTTTCTTT.